The 3 T cell receptor beta chains presented below share a single source sample, sequenced in a study of blood T cell repertoires in COVID-19. This table comes from immunoSEQ multiplex PCR, and its TCRdb copy is limited to in-frame clones, with some not included. The sample holds 110,000 or so clones, 60% to 85% seen once. What was sequenced was peripheral blood. These receptors all come from a man aged 70 or older with acute or convalescent COVID-19.

This sequence joins TRBV12-5 and TRBJ2-1, with 9 bases aligning to TRBD2. CDR3 size: 18 residues. V was pared by 2 bases and J by 0 bases, with 8 bases of the junction left unmatched. Germline CDR1 and CDR2: LGHNT and FRNRAP. The CDR3 coding sequence is TGTGCTAGTGGTTTGTCACCCTTTAGCGGGAGCTCCTACAATGAGCAGTTCTTC. Translated, it gives CASGLSPFSGSSYNEQFF.

V usage is TRBV19 and J usage is TRBJ2-5; 12 positions match TRBD2. This CDR3 comprises 15 residues. V was clipped by 7 bases and J by 5 bases; unmatched bases: 8. Germline V CDR1 and CDR2: LNHDA, SQIVND (reference sequence). The CDR3 here is CASTLASGGVETQYF. DNA for the CDR3: TGTGCCAGTACGCTGGCTAGCGGGGGGGTTGAGACCCAGTACTTC.

A few counts support this clone. V usage is TRBV5-1 and J usage is TRBJ2-7; 7 bases align to TRBD2. The CDR3 contains 12 residues. CDR1 SGHRS and CDR2 YFSETQ come from the germline V gene. The junction had 1 base not matched to a gene; V was cut back by 5 bases and J by 2 bases. The CDR3, as DNA: TGCGCCAGCAGTCGGGGGGCCTACGAGCAGTACTTC. This codes for CASSRGAYEQYF.